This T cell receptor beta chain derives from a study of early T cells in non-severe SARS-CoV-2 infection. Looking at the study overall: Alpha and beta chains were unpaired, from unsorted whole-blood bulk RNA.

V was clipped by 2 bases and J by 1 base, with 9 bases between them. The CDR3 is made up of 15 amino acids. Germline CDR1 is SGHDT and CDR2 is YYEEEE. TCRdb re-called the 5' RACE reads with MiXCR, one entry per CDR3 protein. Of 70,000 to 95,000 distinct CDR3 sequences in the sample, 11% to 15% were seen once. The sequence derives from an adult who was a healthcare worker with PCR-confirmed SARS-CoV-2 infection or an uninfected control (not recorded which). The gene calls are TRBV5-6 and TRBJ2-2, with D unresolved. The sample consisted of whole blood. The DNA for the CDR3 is TGTGCCAGCAGCTTAACCAGACTGAACACCGGGGAGCTGTTTTTT. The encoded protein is CASSLTRLNTGELFF.